These 20 T cell receptor beta chains originate from one sample sequenced in a study of blood T cell repertoires in COVID-19 (TCRdb year 2020). The library was produced with the immunoSEQ multiplex PCR assay. What TCRdb holds here is the immuneACCESS table cut down to in-frame rearrangements. Part of the clones is not present; checked against another copy, under half of the missing clones reflect an unresolved V gene, and the others are unexplained. The sample table shows about 310,000 clones, and 80% to 90% are seen once. The ten top clones hold 8% to 9% of the sample. Sequencing was performed on PBMCs or T cells enriched from blood (not recorded which). The source is a woman aged 18-29 years who had recovered from COVID-19.

There are a few counts of this clone. The chain combines TRBV6-5 with TRBJ1-6; possibly TRBD1 for D (5 bases). The CDR3 totals 13 residues. V was shortened by 0 bases and J by 13 bases, with 10 bases between the two germline ends. Germline V gene lookup returns CDR1 MNHEY and CDR2 SVGAGI. The CDR3 here is CASSYSSGGPLHF. The CDR3 nucleotides read TGTGCCAGCAGTTACTCGAGCGGGGGTCCCCTCCACTTT.

J is TRBJ2-5 and V is TRBV19; perhaps TRBD2 as D (6 bases). Per germline, CDR1 LNHDA and CDR2 SQIVND (reference sequence). CDR3 length: 13 amino acids. V gave up 5 bases and J gave up 2 bases, with 9 bases separating them. The CDR3 protein is CASSGDFQETQYF. CDR3 coding DNA: TGTGCCAGTAGTGGGGACTTTCAAGAGACCCAGTACTTC.

The chain links TRBV7-3 to TRBJ1-2; 7 bases line up with TRBD1. CDR3 length: 12 residues. Germline V gene lookup returns CDR1 SGHTA and CDR2 FQGTGA. J gave up 10 bases and V 5 bases, and 7 bases lay outside the gene matches. The CDR3 spells CASSPHRGPYTF. The CDR3 DNA is TGTGCCAGCAGCCCACACAGGGGTCCCTACACCTTC.

The chain links TRBV5-1 to TRBJ1-2; 9 nucleotides match TRBD1. The J segment lost 5 bases and the V segment lost 5 bases, leaving 7 bases of the junction unmatched. CDR3 size: 14 residues. Germline values: CDR1 SGHRS, CDR2 YFSETQ. The CDR3 reads CASRSGTGTYGYTF. CDR3 bases: TGCGCCAGCAGGTCCGGGACAGGGACATATGGCTACACCTTC.

This chain connects TRBV2 to TRBJ2-7; TRBD2 might be the D (7 bases). V gave up 8 bases and J gave up 4 bases, with 15 bases separating them. Germline V lookup: CDR1 SNHLY, CDR2 FYNNEI. This CDR3 is 13 amino acids long. In nucleotides, the CDR3 is TGTGCCAGCGGGGGGGCTAGCGGTTACGAGCAGTACTTC. Translated, it gives CASGGASGYEQYF.

This CDR3 reads CASSPLRTSLGDTQYF. Written as DNA, the CDR3 is TGTGCCAGCAGTCCCCTTAGGACTAGCTTAGGAGATACGCAGTATTTT. The chain recombines TRBV28 with TRBJ2-3; 8 bases are shared with TRBD2. This CDR3 contains 16 residues. Trimming took 5 bases from V and 5 from J; bases not matched to a gene: 12. Per germline, CDR1 MDHEN and CDR2 SYDVKM. Full variable domain (remainder filled in from reference TRBV28 and TRBJ2-3): DVKVTQSSRYLVKRTGEKVFLECVQDMDHENMFWYRQDPGLGLRLIYFSYDVKMKEKGDIPEGYSVSREKKERFSLILESASTNQTSMYLCASSPLRTSLGDTQYFGPGTRLTVL.

CDR3: CASSSPVGGMNTEAFF. The CDR3 DNA is TGTGCCAGTAGTTCCCCTGTGGGGGGAATGAACACTGAAGCTTTCTTT. The chain employs TRBV19 and TRBJ1-1; a weak D match, TRBD1 (5 bases). V was pared by 5 bases and J by 0 bases, with 16 bases between. The germline V gene has CDR1 LNHDA and CDR2 SQIVND (reference sequence). The CDR3 is made up of 16 amino acids.

The chain has TRBV28 and TRBJ1-5, with TRBD1 identical over 8 bases. Germline CDR1 MDHEN, CDR2 SYDVKM. The CDR3 is 15 amino acids. V lost 3 bases, J lost 7 bases, and 8 bases stayed unmatched. CDR3 coding DNA: TGTGCCAGCAGTTTGCGGCAGGGGGCCCAACAGCCCCAGCATTTT. It specifies CASSLRQGAQQPQHF.

The genes are TRBV4-1 and TRBJ1-2, with D tentatively TRBD1 (6 bases). CDR1 and CDR2 (germline): MGHRA, YSYEKL. Deletions cut 4 bases from V and 8 bases from J, with 14 bases between. The CDR3 consists of 13 residues. The CDR3 DNA sequence: TGCGCCAGCAGCCTCCAAATCGACAGGGGCTACACCTTC. Translated: CASSLQIDRGYTF.

The gene calls are TRBV11-1 and TRBJ2-7; TRBD1 matches 8 bases. V trimming: 5 bases; J trimming: 3 bases; junction bases outside the gene matches: 6. This CDR3 comprises 14 residues. From germline, CDR1 is SGHAT and CDR2 FQDESV (reference sequence). The CDR3 region is CASSPEDRDYEQYF. CDR3 coding DNA: TGTGCCAGCAGCCCGGAGGACAGGGACTACGAGCAGTACTTC.

The chain joins TRBV6-5 to TRBJ1-1; maybe TRBD1 (5 bases). The CDR3 runs to 15 residues. Trimming shortened V by 2 bases and J by 4 bases, and 14 bases separated the two germline ends. From germline, CDR1 is MNHEY and CDR2 SVGAGI. The CDR3 DNA is TGTGCCAGCAGTTACGCAGGGCGACCCCCCACTGAAGCTTTCTTT. This translates into CASSYAGRPPTEAFF.

The rearrangement links TRBV4-3 to TRBJ2-3; the D gene is possibly TRBD1 (5 bases). The CDR3 runs to 15 residues. The V end was cut by 4 bases, the J end by 1 base, with 12 bases between. Germline CDR1 LGHNA, CDR2 YSLEER. The CDR3 sequence is CASSRDSQRTDTQYF. The CDR3 DNA is TGCGCCAGCAGCCGAGACAGTCAACGCACAGATACGCAGTATTTT.

The chain couples TRBV6-5 to TRBJ2-7, with D uncertain. There are 14 residues in the CDR3. V was pared by 2 bases and J by 4 bases, with 12 bases between. Germline CDR1 is MNHEY and CDR2 is SVGAGI. The CDR3 nucleotides are TGTGCCAGCAGTTACGCCCCCGAGGCATACGAGCAGTACTTC. It yields the protein CASSYAPEAYEQYF.

The table lists this clone with a few counts. The chain's CDR3 is CASTGGREGDNEQFF. The CDR3 DNA is TGTGCCAGCACCGGGGGGCGGGAGGGGGACAATGAGCAGTTCTTC. This sequence joins TRBV9 and TRBJ2-1; TRBD2 matches 9 bases. The CDR3 has 15 residues. Germline CDR1 reads SGDLS; CDR2 reads YYNGEE. After removal of 6 bases from V and 5 bases from J, the junction contained 9 bases not matched to a gene.

The CDR3 DNA is TGTGCCAGCAGTTACGGAGGGTTTCGGGAGACCCAGTACTTC. It is translated as CASSYGGFRETQYF. This rearrangement joins TRBV6-5 to TRBJ2-5; D might be TRBD2 (6 bases). The V and J ends lost 2 bases and 5 bases respectively, with 12 bases between them. CDR3 length: 14 residues. Germline values: CDR1 MNHEY, CDR2 SVGAGI.

This chain uses TRBV5-1 with TRBJ2-7; 9 bases agree with TRBD1. Trimming at V came to 5 bases and at J to 2 bases, leaving 5 bases not matched to a gene. CDR1 and CDR2 from the germline V gene are SGHRS and YFSETQ. The CDR3 runs to 14 residues. CDR3 protein: CASRAGQGPYEQYF. The DNA for the CDR3 is TGCGCCAGCAGAGCGGGACAGGGACCCTACGAGCAGTACTTC.

J is TRBJ1-6 and V is TRBV4-3, with 7 bases matching TRBD1. The CDR3 is 16 amino acids. J lost 6 bases, V lost 4 bases, and 9 bases had no gene match. Germline CDR1 reads LGHNA; CDR2 reads YSLEER. The CDR3 DNA reads as TGCGCCAGCAGCCCCCGACAGGGAATCTTTAATTCACCCCTCCACTTT. Residues: CASSPRQGIFNSPLHF.

The chain carries TRBV7-8 and TRBJ2-1, with TRBD1 matching over 7 bases. The CDR3 totals 15 residues. With V trimmed by 6 bases and J by 4 bases, 9 bases remained unmatched. Germline loops: CDR1 SGHVS, CDR2 FQNEAQ. DNA for the CDR3: TGTGCCAGCAGTCAGAGGGGGCTATCGTACAATGAGCAGTTCTTC. It specifies CASSQRGLSYNEQFF.

This clone was seen just once. The chain is built from TRBV23-1 and TRBJ2-2, with a tentative D call TRBD1 (6 bases). TRBV23-1 is reported as an ORF; its role is uncertain. The V gene lost 1 base and the J gene lost 6 bases, with 15 bases spanning the gap. The CDR3 is 16 amino acids. CDR3 DNA sequence: TGCGCCAGCAGTCAATATCCCTCCACAGGGTCCGGGGAGCTGTTTTTT. It codes for CASSQYPSTGSGELFF.

This chain uses TRBV27 with TRBJ2-7, with D possibly TRBD2 on 6 matching bases. V was pared by 2 bases and J by 4 bases, with 18 bases between. Per the germline V gene, CDR1 is MNHEY and CDR2 is SMNVEV (reference sequence). The CDR3 length is 16 residues. The CDR3 nucleotides read TGTGCCAGCAGTTTAAGTCGGAGGGAGGTCCGTTACGAGCAGTACTTC. The encoded protein is CASSLSRREVRYEQYF.